This entry lists 15 T cell receptor beta chains sequenced from one sample in a study of shared clonotypes between healthy human individuals. Clones were sequenced by immunoSEQ multiplex PCR, and TCRdb holds only the in-frame ones, with some missing. Among 450,000 to 500,000 clones listed, approximately 80% were seen once. Sequencing input: PBMCs. These receptors were collected from a woman in her forties in good health. Some clones in this sample may be carry-over from other donors' samples.

On this clone: The identical CDR3 is also encoded by other nucleotide sequences in the sample. The chain links TRBV5-1 to TRBJ1-5; TRBD1 might be the D (6 bases). Trimming shortened V by 0 bases and J by 7 bases, and 14 bases separated the two germline ends. The germline CDR1 and CDR2 sequences are SGHRS and YFSETQ. The CDR3 sequence is 15 residues long. The CDR3 loop reads CASSLEGGHGQPQHF. In DNA, the CDR3 is TGCGCCAGCAGCTTGGAGGGGGGGCACGGCCAGCCCCAGCATTTT.

The rearrangement joins TRBV2 to TRBJ2-7; no reliable D call. Trimming left V 7 bases short and J 3 bases short, with 10 bases between. The CDR3 runs to 12 residues. The germline V gene has CDR1 SNHLY and CDR2 FYNNEI. The CDR3 region is CASTGVGYEQYF. In nucleotides, the CDR3 is TGTGCCAGCACTGGGGTGGGCTACGAGCAGTACTTC.

The chain is built from TRBV7-9 and TRBJ1-4; no clear D. CDR3 length: 15 amino acids. Trimming took off 1 base at V and 4 bases at J, with 10 bases between the two ends. Germline values: CDR1 SEHNR, CDR2 FQNEAQ (reference sequence). CDR3 nucleotide sequence: TGTGCCAGCAGCTTAGAATCAGGTTATAATGAAAAACTGTTTTTT. It translates to CASSLESGYNEKLFF.

The chain carries TRBV27 and TRBJ1-5; no reliable D call. The CDR3 loop spans 14 amino acids. Germline loops: CDR1 MNHEY, CDR2 SMNVEV (reference sequence). V was clipped by 5 bases and J by 1 base, with 9 bases between them. The CDR3 DNA reads TGTGCCAGCAGTCTCCAGCTAAGCAATCAGCCCCAGCATTTT. Protein sequence: CASSLQLSNQPQHF.

The gene calls are TRBV18 and TRBJ2-1; D perhaps matches TRBD2 (6 bases). The CDR3 has 15 amino acids. Trimming took 0 bases from V and 8 from J, leaving 14 bases between them. Looked up from germline, CDR1 is KGHSH and CDR2 is LQKENI. The DNA for the CDR3 is TGTGCCAGCTCACCACCGGCGGGGAAGGAGGATGAGCAGTTCTTC. This gives the protein CASSPPAGKEDEQFF.

This clone showed up just a few times. The V and J genes are TRBV10-3 and TRBJ2-7, with a tentative D call TRBD2 (5 bases). From germline, CDR1 is ENHRY and CDR2 SYGVKD. This CDR3 has 13 amino acids. V lost 2 bases to trimming and J lost 7 bases, with 12 bases between them. The CDR3 DNA sequence: TGTGCCATCAGTGAGGCGACTCCGGGGGAGCAGTACTTC. Translation: CAISEATPGEQYF.

This clone was recorded many times. This chain uses TRBV7-3 with TRBJ2-6; D is ambiguous. The CDR3 runs to 14 residues. CDR1 is SGHTA and CDR2 is FQGTGA in the germline V gene. The V gene lost 4 bases and the J gene lost 3 bases, with 7 bases spanning the gap. CDR3 residues: CASSSELGANVLTF. The CDR3 region has the DNA TGTGCCAGCAGCTCGGAACTTGGGGCCAACGTCCTGACTTTC.

This chain links TRBV18 with TRBJ1-2; D unresolved. Trimming pared 2 bases from V and 5 bases from J, leaving 21 bases between. The CDR3 totals 17 residues. Germline CDR1 and CDR2: KGHSH and LQKENI. This CDR3 reads CASSPYVSTAFDYGYTF. DNA for the CDR3: TGTGCCAGCTCACCATACGTTTCGACGGCCTTTGATTATGGCTACACCTTC. The full variable domain, rest sourced from reference TRBV18 and TRBJ1-2, is NAGVMQNPRHLVRRRGQEARLRCSPMKGHSHVYWYRQLPEEGLKFMVYLQKENIIDESGMPKERFSAEFPKEGPSILRIQQVVRGDSAAYFCASSPYVSTAFDYGYTFGSGTRLTVV.

The rearrangement links TRBV6-1 to TRBJ2-7, with D possibly being TRBD1 (6 bases). Germline V gene sequence: CDR1 MNHNS, CDR2 SASEGT. V lost 10 bases to trimming and J lost 8 bases, with 18 bases between them. CDR3 size: 12 residues. CDR3 protein: CATGTPKSQQYF. Written as DNA, the CDR3 is TGTGCCACCGGGACACCTAAGAGTCAGCAGTACTTC.

This chain joins TRBV5-8 and TRBJ2-1; possible D gene TRBD1, 6 bases. Germline V lookup: CDR1 SGHTS, CDR2 YDEGEE. V dropped 4 bases and J dropped 6 bases, with 23 bases sitting between them. The CDR3 is 17 residues long. The DNA of the CDR3 is TGTGCCAGCAGCCTTCCTGCTACAGGGAAACCCTTCAATGAGCAGTTCTTC. Its translation is CASSLPATGKPFNEQFF.

The V and J genes are TRBV7-3 and TRBJ1-5; D may be TRBD1 (5 bases). The CDR3 length is 15 residues. In germline, CDR1 is SGHTA, CDR2 FQGTGA. V dropped 2 bases and J dropped 6 bases, with 14 bases sitting between them. The CDR3 DNA sequence: TGTGCCAGCAGCTTAGGGGCCAGGGAGGGTCAGCCCCAGCATTTT. It codes for CASSLGAREGQPQHF.

V usage is TRBV18 and J usage is TRBJ2-7; D unclear. Germline assignment: CDR1 KGHSH and CDR2 LQKENI. This CDR3 is 15 amino acids long. V was pared by 0 bases and J by 0 bases, with 9 bases between. CDR3 sequence: CASSPPGYSSYEQYF. The CDR3 bases are TGTGCCAGCTCACCACCGGGGTACAGCTCCTACGAGCAGTACTTC.

The chain recombines TRBV9 with TRBJ2-1; D is ambiguous. Germline-derived CDR1 and CDR2 are SGDLS and YYNGEE. The CDR3 spans 13 residues. V gave up 1 base and J gave up 3 bases, with 5 bases separating them. CDR3 DNA: TGTGCCAGCAGCGTATCCATCTACAATGAGCAGTTCTTC. The encoded protein is CASSVSIYNEQFF.

This chain uses TRBV7-8 with TRBJ1-1; no definite D call. CDR3 length: 12 residues. Germline V lookup: CDR1 SGHVS, CDR2 FQNEAQ. V gave up 6 bases and J gave up 2 bases, with 7 bases separating them. The CDR3 DNA sequence: TGTGCCAGCAGTCGTATAAACACTGAAGCTTTCTTT. Amino acids: CASSRINTEAFF.

The chain recombines TRBV7-9 with TRBJ2-4; D is possibly TRBD2 (7 bases). The CDR3 is 13 residues long. Trimming stripped 4 bases from V and 6 bases from J, with 10 bases between. Germline lookup yields CDR1 SEHNR and CDR2 FQNEAQ (reference sequence). CDR3 sequence reads: CASSSAGANIQYF. In nucleotides, the CDR3 is TGTGCCAGCAGCTCGGCGGGGGCAAACATTCAGTACTTC. Looking up the rest from reference TRBV7-9 and TRBJ2-4 gives the full variable domain: DTGVSQNPRHKITKRGQNVTFRCDPISEHNRLYWYRQTLGQGPEFLTYFQNEAQLEKSRLLSDRFSAERPKGSFSTLEIQRTEQGDSAMYLCASSSAGANIQYFGAGTRLSVL.